This is a list of T cell receptor beta chains from one sample in a study of blood T cell repertoires in COVID-19. The method was immunoSEQ multiplex PCR; TCRdb's version includes in-frame clones alone and lacks a portion of them. The data hold tens of thousands of clones, with roughly four fifths observed a single time. Source material: peripheral blood. The receptors were gathered from a man aged 70 or older with active or convalescent COVID-19. The CDR3 runs from the conserved cysteine through the conserved F or W. A D gene is named only where the DNA matches it firmly. Size values are once, few and many counts, or a class for expanded clones, and some rows have none.

d_call: .; v_call: TRBV6-4; clone_size: .; j_call: TRBJ2-1; cdr3_nt: TGTGCCAGCAGTGATTATGAGGGAGAGGGTGAGCAGTTCTTC; cdr3_aa: CASSDYEGEGEQFF
d_call: TRBD1; v_call: TRBV3-1/TRBV3-2; clone_size: once; j_call: TRBJ1-5; cdr3_nt: TGTGCCAGCAGCCAAGAGTGGGGAAGGACAGGGAGGTTTCGGCCCCAGCATTTT; cdr3_aa: CASSQEWGRTGRFRPQHF
d_call: TRBD1; v_call: TRBV6-5; clone_size: .; j_call: TRBJ1-2; cdr3_nt: TGTGCCAGCAGGAAGGCCACAGGGGGCGACGGTGGCTACACCTTC; cdr3_aa: CASRKATGGDGGYTF
d_call: TRBD1; v_call: TRBV19; clone_size: .; j_call: TRBJ1-5; cdr3_nt: TGTGCCAGTACCTGGACCGGGACAGGGGCCTATCAGCCCCAGCATTTT; cdr3_aa: CASTWTGTGAYQPQHF
d_call: .; v_call: TRBV10-3; clone_size: .; j_call: TRBJ1-1; cdr3_nt: TGTGCCATCAGTGCGGGGGGTCCTCCGAACACTGAAGCTTTCTTT; cdr3_aa: CAISAGGPPNTEAFF
d_call: TRBD1; v_call: TRBV7-9; clone_size: .; j_call: TRBJ2-7; cdr3_nt: TGTGCCAGCAGCTTTGTGACAGGGTCCAACGAGCAGTACTTC; cdr3_aa: CASSFVTGSNEQYF
d_call: .; v_call: TRBV28; clone_size: .; j_call: TRBJ1-2; cdr3_nt: TGTGCCAACAGTTTTAGGGGCTTTGGCTACACCTTC; cdr3_aa: CANSFRGFGYTF
d_call: .; v_call: TRBV6-5; clone_size: .; j_call: TRBJ2-7; cdr3_nt: TGTGCCAGCAGCCCGGAGTCCGGGATGTACGAGCAGTACTTC; cdr3_aa: CASSPESGMYEQYF
d_call: TRBD1; v_call: TRBV4-1; clone_size: .; j_call: TRBJ1-6; cdr3_nt: TGCGCCAGCAGCCAAATGGTAGGGGACAGTTATAATTCACCCCTCCACTTT; cdr3_aa: CASSQMVGDSYNSPLHF
d_call: .; v_call: TRBV2; clone_size: .; j_call: TRBJ2-7; cdr3_nt: TGTGCCAGCGGGAGGGGGTCCTACGAGCAGTACTTC; cdr3_aa: CASGRGSYEQYF
d_call: TRBD2; v_call: TRBV7-3; clone_size: .; j_call: TRBJ2-2; cdr3_nt: TGTGCCAGCAGCCCGATGGGACTACCGAACACCGGGGAGCTGTTTTTT; cdr3_aa: CASSPMGLPNTGELFF
d_call: TRBD1; v_call: TRBV3-1/TRBV3-2; clone_size: .; j_call: TRBJ2-4; cdr3_nt: TGTGCCAGCAGCCCTGACAGGGGTGCCAACATTCAGTACTTC; cdr3_aa: CASSPDRGANIQYF
d_call: .; v_call: TRBV13; clone_size: .; j_call: TRBJ2-1; cdr3_nt: TGTGCCAGCAGCTCTGTCAGGGATAGTTCTGAGCAGTTCTTC; cdr3_aa: CASSSVRDSSEQFF
d_call: TRBD2; v_call: TRBV27; clone_size: .; j_call: TRBJ2-1; cdr3_nt: TGTGCCAGCAGACGAAGTAGCGGGGGGCCGACAGATGAGCAGTTCTTC; cdr3_aa: CASRRSSGGPTDEQFF
d_call: .; v_call: TRBV5-5; clone_size: few; j_call: TRBJ1-1; cdr3_nt: TGTGCCAGCAGCCACCCGCAGGGTGAAGCTTTCTTT; cdr3_aa: CASSHPQGEAFF
d_call: TRBD1; v_call: TRBV9; clone_size: .; j_call: TRBJ1-1; cdr3_nt: TGTGCCAGCAGTGAAGGGGGCTTGGACACTGAAGCTTTCTTT; cdr3_aa: CASSEGGLDTEAFF
d_call: .; v_call: TRBV21-1; clone_size: .; j_call: TRBJ1-1; cdr3_nt: TGTGCCAGCATCTCCAGTACAAGGGGGAGGGATGAAGCTTTCTTT; cdr3_aa: CASISSTRGRDEAFF
d_call: .; v_call: TRBV5-6; clone_size: .; j_call: TRBJ1-6; cdr3_nt: TGTGCCAGCAGCTTGTGGACAGCGTATAATTCACCCCTCCACTTT; cdr3_aa: CASSLWTAYNSPLHF
d_call: .; v_call: TRBV2; clone_size: .; j_call: TRBJ2-7; cdr3_nt: TGTGCCAGCAGTGTCCTAGGGGCGGACGAGCAGTACTTC; cdr3_aa: CASSVLGADEQYF
d_call: .; v_call: TRBV7-9; clone_size: .; j_call: TRBJ1-4; cdr3_nt: TGTGCCAGCAGCTACGGAGGGGAAAACGGCGAAAAACTGTTTTTT; cdr3_aa: CASSYGGENGEKLFF
d_call: TRBD2; v_call: TRBV2; clone_size: .; j_call: TRBJ2-2; cdr3_nt: TGTGCCCGCGGGGGGCGGGGGGCCACCGGGGAGCTGTTTTTT; cdr3_aa: CARGGRGATGELFF
d_call: .; v_call: TRBV5-1; clone_size: once; j_call: TRBJ2-4; cdr3_nt: TGCGCCAGCAGCTTGATGGGGGAGGAGAGCATTCAGTACTTC; cdr3_aa: CASSLMGEESIQYF
d_call: .; v_call: TRBV19; clone_size: .; j_call: TRBJ2-2; cdr3_nt: TGTGCCAGTAGTTTACAGGGTTCCGGCACCGGGGAGCTGTTTTTT; cdr3_aa: CASSLQGSGTGELFF
d_call: .; v_call: TRBV1; clone_size: .; j_call: TRBJ2-1; cdr3_nt: TGCACCAGCAGCCGCCACAGGGGGGCCCATTCCTACAATGAGCAGTTCTTC; cdr3_aa: CTSSRHRGAHSYNEQFF
d_call: TRBD1; v_call: TRBV2; clone_size: .; j_call: TRBJ2-7; cdr3_nt: TGTGCCAGCAGTGGCGGGACAGGAAAATACGAGCAGTACTTC; cdr3_aa: CASSGGTGKYEQYF
d_call: TRBD1; v_call: TRBV28; clone_size: once; j_call: TRBJ1-2; cdr3_nt: TGTGCCAGCAACCTCCCGGGGGACAGGAGCGAGGGCTACACCTTC; cdr3_aa: CASNLPGDRSEGYTF
d_call: .; v_call: TRBV19; clone_size: .; j_call: TRBJ1-5; cdr3_nt: TGTGCCAGTAGTATAGATTGGGCAGGCAATCAGCCCCAGCATTTT; cdr3_aa: CASSIDWAGNQPQHF
d_call: .; v_call: TRBV10-3; clone_size: .; j_call: TRBJ2-2; cdr3_nt: TGTGCCATCAGTGAGACCACCGGGGTGCATTTTCCCGGGGAGCTGTTTTTT; cdr3_aa: CAISETTGVHFPGELFF
d_call: .; v_call: TRBV12-3/TRBV12-4; clone_size: .; j_call: TRBJ1-5; cdr3_nt: TGTGCCAGCAGTTTCGACCGAGGTCAGCCCCAGCATTTT; cdr3_aa: CASSFDRGQPQHF
d_call: .; v_call: TRBV5-5; clone_size: .; j_call: TRBJ2-1; cdr3_nt: TGTGCCAGCAGTTATTGGGGGGTCTCCTACAATGAGCAGTTCTTC; cdr3_aa: CASSYWGVSYNEQFF
d_call: .; v_call: TRBV6-5; clone_size: .; j_call: TRBJ1-5; cdr3_nt: TGTGCCAGCAATGGTCCTGGCGGGCAGCCCCAGCATTTT; cdr3_aa: CASNGPGGQPQHF
d_call: .; v_call: TRBV9; clone_size: few; j_call: TRBJ2-5; cdr3_nt: TGTGCCAGCGCCGATCGGGAGACCCAGTACTTC; cdr3_aa: CASADRETQYF
d_call: .; v_call: TRBV2; clone_size: .; j_call: TRBJ2-2; cdr3_nt: TGTGCCAGCAGCGCCCAAGGGGTGTCCGGGGAGCTGTTTTTT; cdr3_aa: CASSAQGVSGELFF
d_call: TRBD2; v_call: TRBV11-2; clone_size: few; j_call: TRBJ2-7; cdr3_nt: TGTGCCAGCAGCTTAGTGGCCAGCGGGGAGAGGAACGAGCAGTACTTC; cdr3_aa: CASSLVASGERNEQYF
d_call: .; v_call: TRBV7-9; clone_size: .; j_call: TRBJ1-3; cdr3_nt: TGTGCCAGCCAAGCCCCCCGTGGAAACACCATATATTTT; cdr3_aa: CASQAPRGNTIYF
d_call: .; v_call: TRBV28; clone_size: .; j_call: TRBJ2-2; cdr3_nt: TGTGCCAGCAGTGAAACAGGGATTCAGAACACCGGGGAGCTGTTTTTT; cdr3_aa: CASSETGIQNTGELFF
d_call: TRBD1; v_call: TRBV19; clone_size: .; j_call: TRBJ1-1; cdr3_nt: TGTGCCAGTAGTAATGCCGACAGGGGAGGCACTGAAGCTTTCTTT; cdr3_aa: CASSNADRGGTEAFF
d_call: TRBD1; v_call: TRBV7-8; clone_size: .; j_call: TRBJ2-7; cdr3_nt: TGTGCCAGCAGCTGGACAGGGGGCAGGAACGAGCAGTACTTC; cdr3_aa: CASSWTGGRNEQYF
d_call: .; v_call: TRBV19; clone_size: .; j_call: TRBJ2-1; cdr3_nt: TGTGCCAGTAGTAGGGGGCCTTGGAATGAGCAGTTCTTC; cdr3_aa: CASSRGPWNEQFF
d_call: .; v_call: TRBV28; clone_size: few; j_call: TRBJ1-5; cdr3_nt: TGTGCCAGCAGTTCCCTCTTCGACAGATTTAGCAATCAGCCCCAGCATTTT; cdr3_aa: CASSSLFDRFSNQPQHF
d_call: .; v_call: TRBV28; clone_size: .; j_call: TRBJ1-4; cdr3_nt: TGTGCCAGCAGAACCCCGGGGGGAGCAGGGGAAAAACTGTTTTTT; cdr3_aa: CASRTPGGAGEKLFF
d_call: .; v_call: TRBV7-8; clone_size: many; j_call: TRBJ2-7; cdr3_nt: TGTGCCAGCAGCCCACCCCTAGACAGGATTGGCGAGCAGTACTTC; cdr3_aa: CASSPPLDRIGEQYF
d_call: TRBD2; v_call: TRBV4-2; clone_size: .; j_call: TRBJ2-5; cdr3_nt: TGTGCCAGCAGCTACGGACTAGCGGGGAGGGAGACCCAGTACTTC; cdr3_aa: CASSYGLAGRETQYF
d_call: .; v_call: TRBV28; clone_size: .; j_call: TRBJ2-7; cdr3_nt: TGTGCCAGCAGCCCTAGCTGGCAGCAGTACTTC; cdr3_aa: CASSPSWQQYF
d_call: TRBD1; v_call: TRBV6-5; clone_size: .; j_call: TRBJ1-4; cdr3_nt: TGTGCCAGCAGTTCCCGACGGGACAGTATTGAAAAACTGTTTTTT; cdr3_aa: CASSSRRDSIEKLFF
d_call: TRBD1; v_call: TRBV3-1/TRBV3-2; clone_size: .; j_call: TRBJ2-3; cdr3_nt: TGTGCCAGCAGCCTCTCACCGGGACAGGGGATCACAGATACGCAGTATTTT; cdr3_aa: CASSLSPGQGITDTQYF
d_call: .; v_call: TRBV28; clone_size: .; j_call: TRBJ2-2; cdr3_nt: TGTGCCAGCAGTTTAGGTGGCGGGGAGGCAGATCCCGGGGAGCTGTTTTTT; cdr3_aa: CASSLGGGEADPGELFF
d_call: TRBD1; v_call: TRBV9; clone_size: .; j_call: TRBJ2-3; cdr3_nt: TGTGCCAGCAGCGTAGGGACAGGGGGTCAAGATACGCAGTATTTT; cdr3_aa: CASSVGTGGQDTQYF
d_call: .; v_call: TRBV5-1; clone_size: few; j_call: TRBJ1-2; cdr3_nt: TGCGCCAGCAGCTTGGATGGGACACCGTATGGCTACACCTTC; cdr3_aa: CASSLDGTPYGYTF
d_call: TRBD1; v_call: TRBV19; clone_size: few; j_call: TRBJ2-1; cdr3_nt: TGTGCCAGTACTTCCCCCGGGACAGGGGGCTATGAGCAGTTCTTC; cdr3_aa: CASTSPGTGGYEQFF
d_call: .; v_call: TRBV6-1; clone_size: .; j_call: TRBJ1-2; cdr3_nt: TGTGCCAGCAGTGAAGACTCGGTCTATGGCTACACCTTC; cdr3_aa: CASSEDSVYGYTF
d_call: TRBD1; v_call: TRBV6-5; clone_size: .; j_call: TRBJ2-2; cdr3_nt: TGTGCCAGCAGTTTCAGGGGGCCGGACACCGGGGAGCTGTTTTTT; cdr3_aa: CASSFRGPDTGELFF
d_call: TRBD1; v_call: TRBV10-2; clone_size: .; j_call: TRBJ1-1; cdr3_nt: TGCGCCAGCAGTGAACAAGGGGGCGCAGGAGCTTTCTTT; cdr3_aa: CASSEQGGAGAFF
d_call: .; v_call: TRBV3-1/TRBV3-2; clone_size: .; j_call: TRBJ2-7; cdr3_nt: TGTGCCAGCAGCCAAGAGGGGGAGGACGAGCAGTACTTC; cdr3_aa: CASSQEGEDEQYF
d_call: .; v_call: TRBV2; clone_size: .; j_call: TRBJ2-3; cdr3_nt: TGTGCCAGCAGGCCACAGGGGGGGTCAGATACGCAGTATTTT; cdr3_aa: CASRPQGGSDTQYF
d_call: TRBD2; v_call: TRBV6-2/TRBV6-3; clone_size: .; j_call: TRBJ2-3; cdr3_nt: TGTGCCAGCAGTTACGGGCTAGCGGGGGGAGATACGCAGTATTTT; cdr3_aa: CASSYGLAGGDTQYF
d_call: .; v_call: TRBV28; clone_size: .; j_call: TRBJ1-1; cdr3_nt: TGTGCCAGCAGTTTTGACTGGAAAGCGAACACTGAAGCTTTCTTT; cdr3_aa: CASSFDWKANTEAFF
d_call: .; v_call: TRBV28; clone_size: .; j_call: TRBJ1-2; cdr3_nt: TGTGCCAGCAGCTTCTGGCAGGAGGGTGGCTACACCTTC; cdr3_aa: CASSFWQEGGYTF
d_call: .; v_call: TRBV28; clone_size: .; j_call: TRBJ2-3; cdr3_nt: TGTGCCAGCACCCTGGACACCGACACAGATACGCAGTATTTT; cdr3_aa: CASTLDTDTDTQYF